These T cell receptor beta chains were read from a single sample in a study of early T cells in non-severe SARS-CoV-2 infection. MiXCR, applied by TCRdb to the 5' RACE reads, yields one record per CDR3 protein. The data show tens of thousands of distinct CDR3 sequences, with 9.5% to 15% seen just once and under 4% held by the top ten. The sequencing sample was made of whole blood. These receptor sequences come from an adult who was a healthcare worker with PCR-confirmed SARS-CoV-2 infection or an uninfected control (not recorded which). Both conserved end residues are part of each CDR3. Each record gives: J gene, D gene, clone size, V gene, CDR3 DNA, CDR3 protein. A D gene is named only where the DNA matches it firmly. Size tells how often a clone was seen (once, few, many) or the class of an expanded clone, and some rows leave it out.

TRBJ2-1	TRBD2	many	TRBV29-1	TGCAGCGCTTGGGGGCGGGAGGGCAAGGATGAGCAGTTCTTC	CSAWGREGKDEQFF
TRBJ1-2	TRBD1	.	TRBV5-1	TGCGCCAGCAGCCGGGACAGGGGAGGGAATGGCTACACCTTC	CASSRDRGGNGYTF
TRBJ2-1	TRBD2	few	TRBV3-1	TGTGCCAGCAGCCCAGGGACTAGCGGGGCCCTTTACAATGAGCAGTTCTTC	CASSPGTSGALYNEQFF
TRBJ2-1	TRBD2	many	TRBV28	TGTGCCAGCAGTTTGACTGCGGGGGGACTCTACAATGAGCAGTTCTTC	CASSLTAGGLYNEQFF
TRBJ2-1	.	.	TRBV5-5	TGTGCCAGTTCAGGAGACTACAATGAGCAGTTCTTC	CASSGDYNEQFF
TRBJ2-1	.	many	TRBV29-1	TGCAGCGCACGGGACACCAACAATGAGCAGTTCTTC	CSARDTNNEQFF
TRBJ2-5	TRBD2	many	TRBV11-2	TGTGCCAGCAGCTTAGGCGGGACTAGCGGCCAAGAGACCCAGTACTTC	CASSLGGTSGQETQYF
TRBJ2-7	.	many	TRBV7-9	TGTGCCAGCAGCTTACCTTTAAGGGACCCCTACGAGCAGTACTTC	CASSLPLRDPYEQYF
TRBJ1-2	.	.	TRBV9	TGTGCCAGCACCCGAGGAGGGCCCTCCGGCTACACCTTC	CASTRGGPSGYTF
TRBJ2-2	.	.	TRBV11-3	TGTGCCAGCAGCTCAGCCCTAGGGCTTGGGGAAAACACCGGGGAGCTGTTTTTT	CASSSALGLGENTGELFF
TRBJ2-7	.	many	TRBV5-1	TGCGCCAGCAGCTTGGGGGCAGACATCTACGAGCAGTACTTC	CASSLGADIYEQYF
TRBJ2-3	.	few	TRBV29-1	TGCAGCGTTGCCGGAGGGCGGGATACGCAGTATTTT	CSVAGGRDTQYF
TRBJ2-4	.	many	TRBV20-1	TGCAGTGCTAGAGGACCGGGGGGCGGTGGCAAAAACATTCAGTACTTC	CSARGPGGGGKNIQYF
TRBJ1-5	.	few	TRBV5-5	TGTGCCAGCAGCCTAAACAGTGCTGGGGAGCCCCAGCATTTT	CASSLNSAGEPQHF
TRBJ2-7	.	.	TRBV28	TGTGCCAGCAGTTTCAACGGTCCCTACGAGCAGTACTTC	CASSFNGPYEQYF
TRBJ2-7	.	many	TRBV25-1	TGTGCCGCCGCCCACGGGGCCCACCCCTACGAGCAGTACTTC	CAAAHGAHPYEQYF